Reported below is one T cell receptor beta chain. Its target is unknown. These data come from a study of graft-versus-host responses after intestinal transplantation. The method was immunoSEQ multiplex PCR; TCRdb's version includes in-frame clones alone and lacks a portion of them. The sample has tens of thousands of clones, more than 85% seen once; the top ten hold about a fifth. The CDR3 covers 16 residues. Germline V gene sequence: CDR1 SGDLS, CDR2 YYNGEE. The V segment lost 0 bases and the J segment 2 bases; nucleotides outside the gene matches: 3. Study results and caveats: Early after transplant, HvG declines were associated with peak levels of circulating GvH clones.

The V call is TRBV9, the J call TRBJ2-7, with 12 positions matching TRBD2. The sample in question was unstimulated CD8+ T cells sorted from spleen or lymph node cells, obtained before transplant. This TCR was sampled from a human donor who was the organ donor for an intestinal transplant. The CDR3 sequence is CASSVEGLAGTYEQYF. The CDR3, as DNA: TGTGCCAGCAGCGTAGAAGGACTAGCGGGAACCTACGAGCAGTACTTC.